This T cell receptor (beta chain) was retrieved from a study of chemoradiotherapy in HPV16-positive cancers. Overall study results and limits: The functional HPV-specific definition rests on just a couple of HPV16-positive patients.

Worth noting for this clone: Its antigen is not known.

The CDR3 is 11 amino acids. V lost 10 bases and J lost 6, with 9 bases in between. Germline V CDR1 and CDR2: ENHRY, SYGVKD. Sequencing used immunoSEQ multiplex PCR; TCRdb keeps in-frame clones, though not all of them. The table records about 9,000 clones, approximately 75% of them present only once. This clonotype was sampled from a human donor with HPV-associated anogenital cancer. The sample here was taken from a patient who underwent chemoradiotherapy. The genes are TRBV10-3 and TRBJ2-2; D is ambiguous. CDR3 DNA sequence: TGTGCCACCAAGTTAGCCGGGGAGCTGTTTTTT. Translation gives CATKLAGELFF.